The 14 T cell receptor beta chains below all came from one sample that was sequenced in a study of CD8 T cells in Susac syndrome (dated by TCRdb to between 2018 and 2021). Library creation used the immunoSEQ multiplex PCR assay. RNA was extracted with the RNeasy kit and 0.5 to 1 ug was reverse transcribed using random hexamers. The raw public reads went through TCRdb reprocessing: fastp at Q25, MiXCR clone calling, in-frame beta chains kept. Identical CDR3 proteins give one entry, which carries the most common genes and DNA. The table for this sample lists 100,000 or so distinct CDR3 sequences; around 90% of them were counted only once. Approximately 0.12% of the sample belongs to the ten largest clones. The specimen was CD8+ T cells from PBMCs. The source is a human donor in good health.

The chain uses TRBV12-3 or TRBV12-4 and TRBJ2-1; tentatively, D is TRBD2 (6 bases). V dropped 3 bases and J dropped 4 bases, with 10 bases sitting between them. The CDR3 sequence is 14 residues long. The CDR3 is CASSFGTRYNEQFF. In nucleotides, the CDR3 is TGTGCCAGCAGTTTTGGGACTCGATACAATGAGCAGTTCTTC.

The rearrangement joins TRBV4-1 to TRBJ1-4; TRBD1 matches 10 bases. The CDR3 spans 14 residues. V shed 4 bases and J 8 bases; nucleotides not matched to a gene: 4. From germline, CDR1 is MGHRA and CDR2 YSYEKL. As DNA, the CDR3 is TGCGCCAGCAGCCTGGGGACAGGGGACGAAAAACTGTTTTTT. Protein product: CASSLGTGDEKLFF.

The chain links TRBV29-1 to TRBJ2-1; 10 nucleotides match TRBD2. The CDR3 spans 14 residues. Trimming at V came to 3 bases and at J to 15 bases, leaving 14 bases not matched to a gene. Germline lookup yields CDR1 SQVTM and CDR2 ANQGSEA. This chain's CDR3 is CSVEMRASGRSPFF. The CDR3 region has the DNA TGCAGCGTTGAGATGCGTGCTAGCGGGAGATCCCCGTTCTTC.

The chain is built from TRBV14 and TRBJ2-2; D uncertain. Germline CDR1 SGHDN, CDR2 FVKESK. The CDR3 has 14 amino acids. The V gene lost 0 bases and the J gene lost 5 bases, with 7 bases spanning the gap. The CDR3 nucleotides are TGTGCCAGCAGCCAAGAAGTACGGACCGGGGAGCTGTTTTTT. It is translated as CASSQEVRTGELFF.

Here the CDR3 DNA reads TGTGCCAGCAGCTCCGGGGTCGATTCCTACAATGAGCAGTTCTTC. Translated, it gives CASSSGVDSYNEQFF. The chain joins TRBV12-3 or TRBV12-4 to TRBJ2-1; D is possibly TRBD2 (5 bases). Trimming shortened V by 6 bases and J by 1 base, and 13 bases separated the two germline ends. CDR3 length equals 15 residues.

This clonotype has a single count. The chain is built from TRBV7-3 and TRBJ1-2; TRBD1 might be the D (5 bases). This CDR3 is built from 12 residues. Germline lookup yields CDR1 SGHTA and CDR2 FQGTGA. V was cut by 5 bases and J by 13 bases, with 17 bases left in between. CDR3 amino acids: CASSVSGPPSTF. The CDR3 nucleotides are TGTGCCAGCAGCGTTTCAGGGCCCCCTTCCACCTTC.

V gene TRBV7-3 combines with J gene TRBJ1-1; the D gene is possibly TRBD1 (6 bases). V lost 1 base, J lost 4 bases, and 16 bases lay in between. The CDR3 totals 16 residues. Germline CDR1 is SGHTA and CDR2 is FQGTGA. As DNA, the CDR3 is TGTGCCAGCAGCTTAAATCGGGCAGGGGTTCCCACTGAAGCTTTCTTT. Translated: CASSLNRAGVPTEAFF.

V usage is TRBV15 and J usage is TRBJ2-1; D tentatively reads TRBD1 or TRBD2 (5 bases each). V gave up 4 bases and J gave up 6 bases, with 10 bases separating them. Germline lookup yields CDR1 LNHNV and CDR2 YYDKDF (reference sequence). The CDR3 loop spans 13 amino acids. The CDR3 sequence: CATSIGGGNEQFF. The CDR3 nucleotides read TGTGCCACCAGCATTGGTGGGGGCAATGAGCAGTTCTTC.

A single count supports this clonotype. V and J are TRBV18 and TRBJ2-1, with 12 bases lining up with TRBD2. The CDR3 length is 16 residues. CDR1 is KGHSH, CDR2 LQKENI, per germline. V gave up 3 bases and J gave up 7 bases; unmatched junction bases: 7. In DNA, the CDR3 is TGTGCCAGCTCACCCTCCTTTACTAGCGGGAGGAATGAGCAGTTCTTC. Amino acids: CASSPSFTSGRNEQFF.

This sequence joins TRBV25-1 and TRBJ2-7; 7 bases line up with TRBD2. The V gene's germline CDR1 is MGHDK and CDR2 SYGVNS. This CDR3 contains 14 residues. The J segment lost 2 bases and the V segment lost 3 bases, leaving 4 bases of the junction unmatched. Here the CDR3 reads CASSDASGPYEQYF. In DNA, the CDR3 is TGTGCCAGCAGTGATGCTAGCGGACCCTACGAGCAGTACTTC.

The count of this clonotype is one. The CDR3: CASSHRGPNEQFF. In DNA, the CDR3 is TGTGCCAGCAGCCACAGGGGGCCCAATGAGCAGTTCTTC. This chain uses TRBV14 with TRBJ2-1, with TRBD1 matching over 8 bases. CDR1 is SGHDN and CDR2 is FVKESK in the germline V gene. The CDR3 is made up of 13 amino acids. V lost 3 bases to trimming and J lost 6 bases; unmatched junction nucleotides: 1.

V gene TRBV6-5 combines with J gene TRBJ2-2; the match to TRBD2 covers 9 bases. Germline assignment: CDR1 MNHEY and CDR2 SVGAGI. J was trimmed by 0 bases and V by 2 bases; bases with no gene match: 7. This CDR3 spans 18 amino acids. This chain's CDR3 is CASSYRAGGATNTGELFF. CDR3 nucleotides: TGTGCCAGCAGTTACAGGGCGGGGGGGGCCACGAACACCGGGGAGCTGTTTTTT.

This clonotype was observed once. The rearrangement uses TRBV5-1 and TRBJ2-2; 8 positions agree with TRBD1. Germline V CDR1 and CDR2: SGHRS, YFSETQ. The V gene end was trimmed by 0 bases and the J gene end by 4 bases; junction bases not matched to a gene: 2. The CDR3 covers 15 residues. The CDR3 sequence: CASSLDGQGTGELFF. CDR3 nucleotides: TGCGCCAGCAGCTTGGACGGACAGGGCACCGGGGAGCTGTTTTTT. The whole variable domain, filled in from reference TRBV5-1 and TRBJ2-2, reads KAGVTQTPRYLIKTRGQQVTLSCSPISGHRSVSWYQQTPGQGLQFLFEYFSETQRNKGNFPGRFSGRQFSNSRSEMNVSTLELGDSALYLCASSLDGQGTGELFFGEGSRLTVL.

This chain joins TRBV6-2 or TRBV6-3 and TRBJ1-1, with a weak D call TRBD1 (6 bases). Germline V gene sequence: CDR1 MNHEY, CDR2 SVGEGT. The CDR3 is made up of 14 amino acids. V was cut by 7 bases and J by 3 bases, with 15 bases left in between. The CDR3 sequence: CASTPAEGDTEAFF. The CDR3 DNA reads TGTGCCAGCACCCCCGCTGAGGGGGACACTGAAGCTTTCTTT.